What follows are 19 T cell receptor beta chains derived from one specimen sequenced in a study of CD8 T cells in ankylosing spondylitis. TCRdb re-called the 5' RACE reads through MiXCR, storing one row per CDR3 protein. The table records roughly 150,000 distinct CDR3 sequences, approximately 32% of them present only once. Sequencing input: synovial fluid, either unsorted or a sorted T cell fraction (not recorded which). These TCRs come from a male donor with ankylosing spondylitis.

The rearrangement uses TRBV7-2 and TRBJ2-1; perhaps TRBD2 as D (6 bases). Trimming left V 5 bases short and J 5 bases short, with 13 bases between. This CDR3 spans 14 amino acids. The germline gives CDR1 SGHTA, CDR2 FQGNSA. Here the CDR3 reads CASSPRDFDNEQFF. The CDR3 coding sequence is TGTGCCAGCAGCCCTAGGGACTTCGACAATGAGCAGTTCTTC.

The chain uses TRBV10-3 and TRBJ1-3, with a weak D call TRBD1 (5 bases). V lost 10 bases and J lost 4, with 8 bases in between. CDR3 length: 11 amino acids. CDR1 is ENHRY, CDR2 SYGVKD, per germline. This chain's CDR3 is CATGAGNTIYF. The CDR3 coding sequence is TGTGCCACCGGGGCGGGAAACACCATATATTTT.

The chain uses TRBV3-1 and TRBJ2-2; D is perhaps TRBD1 or TRBD2 (5 bases each). Germline CDR1 and CDR2: LGHDT and YNNKEL (reference sequence). Between the trimmed V and J ends, which lost 4 bases and 0 bases, there was a span of 9 bases. CDR3 length: 15 residues. The CDR3 DNA reads TGTGCCAGCAGCCCTGGGACCCCGAACACCGGGGAGCTGTTTTTT. Its translation is CASSPGTPNTGELFF.

This clonotype is labeled as medium-sized. CDR3 region: CSVAGTSGRSSYNEQFF. Written as DNA, the CDR3 is TGCAGCGTTGCCGGGACTAGCGGGAGGAGCTCCTACAATGAGCAGTTCTTC. V gene TRBV29-1 combines with J gene TRBJ2-1, with 15 bases lining up with TRBD2. V lost 4 bases to trimming and J lost 0 bases; unmatched junction nucleotides: 4. CDR1 and CDR2 (germline): SQVTM, ANQGSEA. This CDR3 is 17 amino acids long.

The rearrangement joins TRBV12-3 or TRBV12-4 to TRBJ1-1, with a weak D call TRBD1 (6 bases). V lost 7 bases and J 1 base, leaving 16 bases between the germline ends. CDR3 length: 15 residues. CDR3 amino acids: CASKKRGGPNTEAFF. Here the CDR3 DNA reads TGTGCCAGCAAAAAAAGGGGGGGCCCGAACACTGAAGCTTTCTTT.

The V and J genes are TRBV19 and TRBJ2-7; perhaps TRBD1 as D (5 bases). Trimming removed 3 bases at V and 2 bases at J, with 11 bases between. CDR3 length equals 14 residues. Germline loops: CDR1 LNHDA, CDR2 SQIVND (reference sequence). CDR3: CASSIKKGTYEQYF. DNA of the CDR3: TGTGCCAGTAGTATTAAGAAGGGGACCTACGAGCAGTACTTC.

Only a few counts were recorded for this clonotype. The V gene is TRBV7-2, the J gene TRBJ2-1; 10 nucleotides match TRBD2. V lost 5 bases, J lost 10 bases, and 8 bases stayed unmatched. The CDR3 consists of 14 residues. Germline V gene sequence: CDR1 SGHTA, CDR2 FQGNSA. The CDR3, as DNA: TGTGCCAGCAGCCTGCTGGGACTAGCGAACGAGCAGTTCTTC. The encoded protein is CASSLLGLANEQFF.

V usage is TRBV6-1 and J usage is TRBJ1-1; 9 bases are shared with TRBD1. The J segment lost 3 bases and the V segment lost 9 bases, leaving 14 bases of the junction unmatched. In germline, CDR1 is MNHNS, CDR2 SASEGT. The length of the CDR3 is 16 residues. CDR3 protein: CASRGTGGAGYTEAFF. In nucleotides, the CDR3 is TGTGCCAGTCGCGGAACAGGGGGCGCGGGGTACACTGAAGCTTTCTTT.

CDR3: CASSPTEQGSREQYF. The CDR3 nucleotides read TGTGCCAGCAGTCCCACAGAACAGGGTTCCCGCGAGCAGTACTTC. The chain has TRBV28 and TRBJ2-7; TRBD1 is a possible D gene (6 bases). V shed 5 bases and J shed 6 bases, with 20 bases lying between them. CDR1 and CDR2 (germline): MDHEN, SYDVKM. CDR3 size: 15 residues.

The V call is TRBV4-2, the J call TRBJ1-6; D is ambiguous. With 0 bases removed from V and 0 bases from J, the gap between germline ends came to 6 bases. Germline V CDR1 and CDR2: LGHNA, YNFKEQ. This CDR3 region has 16 residues. CDR3 coding DNA: TGTGCCAGCAGCCAAGAGGGCTACTCCTATAATTCACCCCTCCACTTT. Protein: CASSQEGYSYNSPLHF.

The chain carries TRBV20-1 and TRBJ2-3; D is undetermined. Germline assignment: CDR1 DFQATT and CDR2 SNEGSKA (reference sequence). The CDR3 is 14 residues long. The V gene lost 0 bases and the J gene lost 6 bases, with 13 bases spanning the gap. In DNA, the CDR3 is TGCAGTGCTAGAGATTGGCTCTCCGGGGATACGCAGTATTTT. Translation: CSARDWLSGDTQYF.

This clonotype was counted between two and nine times. One end of the junction fails to match germline, which may point to a read error. This chain uses TRBV2 with TRBJ2-3, with 7 bases identical to TRBD2. The V gene's germline CDR1 is SNHLY and CDR2 FYNNEI. The CDR3 is 12 residues long. The CDR3 here is CASSFKRETQYF. CDR3 nucleotides: TGTGCCAGCAGTTTCAAGCGGGAAACGCAGTACTTT.

There are a few counts of this clonotype. This sequence joins TRBV11-2 and TRBJ2-7; D gene ambiguous. CDR1 is SGHAT, CDR2 FQNNGV, per germline. V dropped 3 bases and J dropped 1 base, with 10 bases sitting between them. The CDR3 totals 14 residues. The CDR3 nucleotides read TGTGCCAGCAGCTTGTCCGTGCCTTCCTACGAGCAGTACTTC. This encodes CASSLSVPSYEQYF.

This clonotype was found a few times. V is TRBV20-1 and J is TRBJ1-3; TRBD1 might be the D (5 bases). The CDR3 is made up of 16 amino acids. Germline V gene lookup returns CDR1 DFQATT and CDR2 SNEGSKA (reference sequence). V lost 0 bases to trimming and J lost 2 bases, with 14 bases between them. The CDR3 DNA is TGCAGTGCTAGAGAGGGAGGGCAGGGCCCTGGAAACACCATATATTTT. Its translation is CSAREGGQGPGNTIYF.

V gene TRBV6-2 or TRBV6-3 combines with J gene TRBJ1-1, with TRBD1 as a possible D gene (6 bases). The CDR3 has 15 amino acids. Looked up from germline, CDR1 is MNHEY and CDR2 is SVGEGT. V gave up 2 bases and J gave up 4 bases, with 14 bases separating them. For the CDR3, the DNA is TGTGCCAGCAGTTACCAACCCAGGGGATCCACTGAAGCTTTCTTT. As protein: CASSYQPRGSTEAFF.

This clonotype was found a few times. The rearrangement joins TRBV3-1 to TRBJ1-2, with D possibly matching TRBD1 (6 bases). This CDR3 is 16 amino acids long. Per the germline V gene, CDR1 is LGHDT and CDR2 is YNNKEL (reference sequence). Trimming shortened V by 2 bases and J by 0 bases, and 13 bases separated the two germline ends. The chain's CDR3 is CASSQNRGRTNYGYTF. CDR3 sequence (DNA): TGTGCCAGCAGCCAAAATCGGGGGCGAACTAACTATGGCTACACCTTC. Combining the CDR3 with reference TRBV3-1 and TRBJ1-2 gives the whole variable domain DTAVSQTPKYLVTQMGNDKSIKCEQNLGHDTMYWYKQDSKKFLKIMFSYNNKELIINETVPNRFSPKSPDKAHLNLHINSLELGDSAVYFCASSQNRGRTNYGYTFGSGTRLTVV.

This clonotype was picked up a small number of times. A read error is possible here, since a much larger clone lies one base away. The chain links TRBV20-1 to TRBJ1-1; D is ambiguous. This CDR3 contains 12 residues. Per the germline V gene, CDR1 is DFQATT and CDR2 is SNEGSKA (reference sequence). Here the CDR3 reads CSAPRTNTEPFF. The CDR3 DNA follows: TGCAGTGCTCCCCGGACCAACACTGAACCTTTCTTT.

This chain links TRBV9 with TRBJ1-1; TRBD1 agrees at 9 bases. J lost 1 base, V lost 0 bases, and 4 bases had no gene match. The CDR3 is 16 residues long. From germline, CDR1 is SGDLS and CDR2 YYNGEE. CDR3 sequence: CASSVVQGQGNTEAFF. The CDR3 DNA reads TGTGCCAGCAGCGTAGTCCAGGGACAGGGGAACACTGAAGCTTTCTTT.

The table lists this clonotype with many counts. The chain combines TRBV11-2 with TRBJ2-3, with a tentative D call TRBD2 (6 bases). Germline CDR1 SGHAT, CDR2 FQNNGV. V lost 5 bases, J lost 4 bases, and 13 bases lay in between. The CDR3 loop spans 14 amino acids. The CDR3 nucleotides are TGTGCCAGCAGCCCTCGACTAGGCGCAGATACGCAGTATTTT. Protein sequence: CASSPRLGADTQYF.